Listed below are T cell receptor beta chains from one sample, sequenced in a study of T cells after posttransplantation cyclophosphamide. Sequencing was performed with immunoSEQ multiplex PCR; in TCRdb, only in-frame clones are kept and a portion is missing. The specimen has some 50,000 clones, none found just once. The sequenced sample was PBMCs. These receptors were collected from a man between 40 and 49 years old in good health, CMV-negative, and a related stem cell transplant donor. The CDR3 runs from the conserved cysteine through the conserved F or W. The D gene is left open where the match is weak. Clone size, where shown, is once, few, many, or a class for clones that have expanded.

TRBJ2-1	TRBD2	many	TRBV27	TGTGCCAGCAGTCCCCTCAGTGGTACTAGCGGTATCACCTACAATGAGCAGTTCTTC	CASSPLSGTSGITYNEQFF
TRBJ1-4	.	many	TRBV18	TGTGCCAGCTCACCCCTGCCACAGGGAGCTAATGAAAAACTGTTTTTT	CASSPLPQGANEKLFF
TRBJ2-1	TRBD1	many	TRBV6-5	TGTGCCAGCAGTTACTCAGCGCAGGGGGCGATTCTTGAGCAGTTCTTC	CASSYSAQGAILEQFF
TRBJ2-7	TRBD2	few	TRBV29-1	TGCAGCGTTGAAACTAGCGGGAGCTCCTACGAGCAGTACTTC	CSVETSGSSYEQYF
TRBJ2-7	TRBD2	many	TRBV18	TGTGCCAGCTCACCAACAGGGACTAGCGGGGGCTACGAGCAGTACTTC	CASSPTGTSGGYEQYF
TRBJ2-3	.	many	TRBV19	TGTGCCAGTAGTATACAGGGGCGAGATACGCAGTATTTT	CASSIQGRDTQYF
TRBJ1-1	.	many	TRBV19	TGTGCCAGTAGTATACGGGGAACGAACACTGAAGCTTTCTTT	CASSIRGTNTEAFF
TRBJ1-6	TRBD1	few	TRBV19	TGTGCCAGTACCGAGACAGGGTTAATGAATTCACCCCTCCACTTT	CASTETGLMNSPLHF
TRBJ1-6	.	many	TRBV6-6	TGTGCCTCCTTCGCCGGGGTAATCGGTGTTTCACCCCTCCACTTT	CASFAGVIGVSPLHF
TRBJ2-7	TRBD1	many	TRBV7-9	TGTGCCAGCAGCCTGATGGACAGGGCCGAGCAGTACTTC	CASSLMDRAEQYF
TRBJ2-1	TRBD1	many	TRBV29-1	TGCAGCGTTGAAGGGGGACAGGGGCATGAGCAGTTCTTC	CSVEGGQGHEQFF
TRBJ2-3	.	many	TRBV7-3	TGTGCCAGCAGCTTAGCGGGAAGCTTGACAGATACGCAGTATTTT	CASSLAGSLTDTQYF
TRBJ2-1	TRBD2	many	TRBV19	TGTGCCAGTAGTAGATCAGCGGGAGGAAGTTACAATGAGCAGTTCTTC	CASSRSAGGSYNEQFF
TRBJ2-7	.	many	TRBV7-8	TGTGCCAGCAGCTTAAGGGACTCACCTTCCTCCTACGAGCAGTACTTC	CASSLRDSPSSYEQYF
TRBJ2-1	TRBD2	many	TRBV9	TGTGCCAGCAGCTTAGGGACTAGCGGGACCAATGAGCAGTTCTTC	CASSLGTSGTNEQFF
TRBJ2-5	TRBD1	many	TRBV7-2	TGTGCCAGCAGCTTAGCAGGGGGCCGGGAGACCCAGTACTTC	CASSLAGGRETQYF
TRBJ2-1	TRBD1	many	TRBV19	TGTGCCAGTAGTATAGATGGCGGGACAGGGGAATTCAATGAGCAGTTCTTC	CASSIDGGTGEFNEQFF
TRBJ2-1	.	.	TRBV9	TGTGCCAGCAGCGTAGGAGGGCTTGAGCAGTTCTTC	CASSVGGLEQFF
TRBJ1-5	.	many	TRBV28	TGTGCCAGCAGTCCGGACACATTAAGCAATCAGCCCCAGCATTTT	CASSPDTLSNQPQHF
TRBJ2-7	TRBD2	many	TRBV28	TGTGCCAGCAGTTTACTTAGCGGGAGGGCCTGGGAGCAGTACTTC	CASSLLSGRAWEQYF
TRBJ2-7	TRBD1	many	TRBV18	TGTGCCAGCTCACCGGACAGGGTAAAGCACGAGCAGTACTTC	CASSPDRVKHEQYF
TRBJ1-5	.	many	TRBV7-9	TGTGCCAGCAGCTTATCCGTTCCGGGCAATCAGCCCCAGCATTTT	CASSLSVPGNQPQHF
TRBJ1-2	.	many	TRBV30	TGTGCCTGGAGTAGCGGGACAACACGCACCTTC	CAWSSGTTRTF
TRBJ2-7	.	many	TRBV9	TGTGCCAGCAGCGTAGCTCTGGGGGCGTCCGAGCAGTACTTC	CASSVALGASEQYF
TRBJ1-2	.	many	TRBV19	TGTGCCAGTACCCTAAACTATGGCTACACCTTC	CASTLNYGYTF
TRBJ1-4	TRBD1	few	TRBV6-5	TGTGCCAGCAGTGCGGACAGGGTTGAAAAACTGTTTTTT	CASSADRVEKLFF
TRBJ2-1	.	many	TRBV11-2	TGTGCCAGCAGCCCCTCGAGCTCCTACAATGAGCAGTTCTTC	CASSPSSSYNEQFF
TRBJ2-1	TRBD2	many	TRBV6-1	TGTGCCAGCACTCCCCGAGCGGGGGGATTCAATGAGCAGTTCTTC	CASTPRAGGFNEQFF
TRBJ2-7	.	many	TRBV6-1	TGTGCCAGCAGTGAAGGTGAGGAGGGGTACGAGCAGTACTTC	CASSEGEEGYEQYF
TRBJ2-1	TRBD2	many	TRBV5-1	TGCGCCAGCAGCGGGAGGGTAGCGGGAGGGCCGTACAATGAGCAGTTCTTC	CASSGRVAGGPYNEQFF
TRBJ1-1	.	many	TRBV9	TGTGCCAGCAGCGTAGGGACAATTAACACTGAAGCTTTCTTT	CASSVGTINTEAFF